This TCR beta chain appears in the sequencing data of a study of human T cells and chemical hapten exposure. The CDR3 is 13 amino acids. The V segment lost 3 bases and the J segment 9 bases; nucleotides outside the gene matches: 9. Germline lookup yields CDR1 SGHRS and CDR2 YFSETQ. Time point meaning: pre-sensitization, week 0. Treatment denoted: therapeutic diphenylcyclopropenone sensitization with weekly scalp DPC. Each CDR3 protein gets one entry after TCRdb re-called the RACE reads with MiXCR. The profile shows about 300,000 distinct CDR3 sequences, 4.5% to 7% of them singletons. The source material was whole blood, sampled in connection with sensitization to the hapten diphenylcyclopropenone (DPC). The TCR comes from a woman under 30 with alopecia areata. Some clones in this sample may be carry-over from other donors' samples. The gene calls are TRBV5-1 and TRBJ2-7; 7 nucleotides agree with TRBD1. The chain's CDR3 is CASSSGTGEGQYF. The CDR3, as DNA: TGCGCCAGCAGCTCAGGAACAGGGGAAGGGCAGTACTTC.